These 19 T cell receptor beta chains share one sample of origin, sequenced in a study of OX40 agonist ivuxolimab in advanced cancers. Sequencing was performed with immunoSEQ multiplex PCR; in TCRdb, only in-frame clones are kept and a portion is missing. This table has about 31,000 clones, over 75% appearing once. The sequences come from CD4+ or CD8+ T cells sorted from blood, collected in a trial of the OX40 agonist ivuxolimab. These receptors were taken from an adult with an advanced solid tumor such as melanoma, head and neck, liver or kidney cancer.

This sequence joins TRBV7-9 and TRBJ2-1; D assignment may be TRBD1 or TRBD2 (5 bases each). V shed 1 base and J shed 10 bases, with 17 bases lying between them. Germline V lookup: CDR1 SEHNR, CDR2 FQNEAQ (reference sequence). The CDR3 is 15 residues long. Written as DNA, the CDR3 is TGTGCCAGCAGCTTAGTTCTTGGGACCCGAAGGGAGCAGTTCTTC. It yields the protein CASSLVLGTRREQFF.

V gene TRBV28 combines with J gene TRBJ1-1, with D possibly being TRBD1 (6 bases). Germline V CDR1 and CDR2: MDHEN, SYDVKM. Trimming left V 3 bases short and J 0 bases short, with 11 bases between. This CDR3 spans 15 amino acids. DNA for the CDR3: TGTGCCAGCAGTTTTTCCCCAGGGGTGAACACTGAAGCTTTCTTT. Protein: CASSFSPGVNTEAFF.

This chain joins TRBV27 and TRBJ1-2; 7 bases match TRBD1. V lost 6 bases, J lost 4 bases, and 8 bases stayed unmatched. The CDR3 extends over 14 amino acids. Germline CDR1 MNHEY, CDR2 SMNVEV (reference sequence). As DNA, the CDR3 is TGTGCCAGCAGCAACAGGGGCAGCCCCTATGGCTACACCTTC. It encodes CASSNRGSPYGYTF.

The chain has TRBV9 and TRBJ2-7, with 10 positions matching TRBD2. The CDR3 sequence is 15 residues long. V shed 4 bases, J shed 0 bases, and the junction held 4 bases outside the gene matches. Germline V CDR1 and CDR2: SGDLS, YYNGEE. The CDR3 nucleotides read TGTGCCAGCAGCATGGGACTAGCGAACTCCTACGAGCAGTACTTC. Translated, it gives CASSMGLANSYEQYF.

The CDR3 protein is CASSPTRGDYGYTF. The CDR3 coding sequence is TGTGCCAGCAGCCCGACCAGGGGGGACTATGGCTACACCTTC. The J gene is TRBJ1-2, the V gene TRBV7-9, with TRBD1 matching over 7 bases. This CDR3 contains 14 residues. Trimming took 5 bases from V and 3 from J; bases not matched to a gene: 6. The germline gives CDR1 SEHNR, CDR2 FQNEAQ (reference sequence).

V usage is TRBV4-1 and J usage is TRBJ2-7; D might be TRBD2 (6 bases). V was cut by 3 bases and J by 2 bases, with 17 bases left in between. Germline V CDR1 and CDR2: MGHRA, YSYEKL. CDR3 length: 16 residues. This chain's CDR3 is CASSQVSGTGAYEQYF. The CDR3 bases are TGCGCCAGCAGCCAGGTCTCAGGGACTGGGGCCTACGAGCAGTACTTC.

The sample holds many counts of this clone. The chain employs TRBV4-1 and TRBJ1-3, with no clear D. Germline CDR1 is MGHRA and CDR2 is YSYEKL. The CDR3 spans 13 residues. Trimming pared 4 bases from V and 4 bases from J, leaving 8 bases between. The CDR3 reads CASSRLEGNTIYF. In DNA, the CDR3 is TGCGCCAGCAGCCGATTGGAGGGAAACACCATATATTTT.

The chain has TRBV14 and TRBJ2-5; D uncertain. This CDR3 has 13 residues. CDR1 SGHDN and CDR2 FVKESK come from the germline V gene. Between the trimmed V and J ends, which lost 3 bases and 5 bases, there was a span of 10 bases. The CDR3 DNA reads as TGTGCCAGCAGCCAGGTTAGGGCGGAGACCCAGTACTTC. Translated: CASSQVRAETQYF.

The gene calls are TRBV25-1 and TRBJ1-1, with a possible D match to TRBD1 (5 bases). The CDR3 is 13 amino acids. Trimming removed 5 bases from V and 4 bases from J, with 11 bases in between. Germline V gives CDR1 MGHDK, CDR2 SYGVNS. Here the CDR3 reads CASSKEGTTEAFF. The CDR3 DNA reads TGTGCCAGCAGTAAAGAGGGGACCACTGAAGCTTTCTTT.

The CDR3 DNA reads as TGCGCCAGCAGCCAAAATCGGGACACCTACACCGGGGAGCTGTTTTTT. This translates into CASSQNRDTYTGELFF. This chain joins TRBV4-3 and TRBJ2-2; tentatively, D is TRBD1 (6 bases). The CDR3 length is 16 residues. The germline V gene has CDR1 LGHNA and CDR2 YSLEER. V dropped 2 bases and J dropped 3 bases, with 13 bases sitting between them.

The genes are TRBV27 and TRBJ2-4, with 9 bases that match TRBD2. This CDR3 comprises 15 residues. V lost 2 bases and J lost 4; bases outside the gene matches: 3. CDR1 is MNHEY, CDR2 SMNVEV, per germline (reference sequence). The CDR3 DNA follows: TGTGCCAGCAGTTTAGGGACTAGCTTTAAAAACATTCAGTACTTC. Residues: CASSLGTSFKNIQYF.

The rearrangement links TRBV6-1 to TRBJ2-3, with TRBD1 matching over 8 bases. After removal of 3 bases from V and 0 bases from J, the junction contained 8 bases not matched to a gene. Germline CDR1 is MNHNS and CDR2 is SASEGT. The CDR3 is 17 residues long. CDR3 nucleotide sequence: TGTGCCAGCAGTGATGATCAGGGGGCTTATAGCACAGATACGCAGTATTTT. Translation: CASSDDQGAYSTDTQYF.

The CDR3 here is CSAQGGAEAFF. CDR3 nucleotide sequence: TGCAGCGCCCAGGGAGGGGCTGAAGCTTTCTTT. The chain joins TRBV29-1 to TRBJ1-1; maybe TRBD1 (5 bases). The CDR3 is 11 residues long. The germline CDR1 and CDR2 sequences are SQVTM and ANQGSEA. V dropped 7 bases and J dropped 6 bases, with 12 bases sitting between them.

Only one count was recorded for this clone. CDR3 region: CASIPSLVDTQYF. In DNA form, the CDR3 reads TGTGCCAGCATCCCCTCGCTCGTGGATACGCAGTATTTT. This chain joins TRBV27 and TRBJ2-3; D uncertain. CDR1 and CDR2 from the germline V gene are MNHEY and SMNVEV (reference sequence). The CDR3 covers 13 residues. V was pared by 7 bases and J by 6 bases, with 14 bases between.

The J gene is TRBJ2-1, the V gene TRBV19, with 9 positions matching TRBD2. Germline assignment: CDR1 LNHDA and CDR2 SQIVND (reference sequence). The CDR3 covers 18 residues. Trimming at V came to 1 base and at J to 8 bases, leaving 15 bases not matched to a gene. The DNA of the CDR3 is TGTGCCAGTAGTATAGTATTCAGCCGGCGGGGGGGAGGGTATGAGCAGTTCTTC. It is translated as CASSIVFSRRGGGYEQFF.

As DNA, the CDR3 is TGTGCCAGCAGCTTCCCGGGACTCCATAACTATGGCTACACCTTC. Protein sequence: CASSFPGLHNYGYTF. The gene calls are TRBV7-9 and TRBJ1-2, with D maybe TRBD1 (5 bases). CDR1 and CDR2 (germline): SEHNR, FQNEAQ (reference sequence). V shed 3 bases and J shed 1 base, with 12 bases lying between them. This CDR3 contains 15 residues. The entire variable domain, with the rest obtained from reference TRBV7-9 and TRBJ1-2, is as follows: DTGVSQNPRHKITKRGQNVTFRCDPISEHNRLYWYRQTLGQGPEFLTYFQNEAQLEKSRLLSDRFSAERPKGSFSTLEIQRTEQGDSAMYLCASSFPGLHNYGYTFGSGTRLTVV.

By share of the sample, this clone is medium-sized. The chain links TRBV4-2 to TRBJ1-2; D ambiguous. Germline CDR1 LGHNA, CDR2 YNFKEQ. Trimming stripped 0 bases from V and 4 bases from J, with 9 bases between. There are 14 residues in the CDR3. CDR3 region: CASSQDRVLYGYTF. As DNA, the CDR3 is TGTGCCAGCAGCCAAGATCGAGTTCTCTATGGCTACACCTTC.

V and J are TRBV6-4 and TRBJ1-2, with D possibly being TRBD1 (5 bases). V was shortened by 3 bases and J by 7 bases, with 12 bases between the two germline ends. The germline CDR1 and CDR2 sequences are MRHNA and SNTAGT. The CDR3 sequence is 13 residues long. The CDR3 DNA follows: TGTGCCAGCAGTGAAGGGGCAGGGCTTGGCTACACCTTC. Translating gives CASSEGAGLGYTF.

Here the CDR3 reads CASSPGGGWDTQYF. The CDR3 DNA reads TGTGCCAGCAGCCCCGGCGGGGGGTGGGATACGCAGTATTTT. The chain recombines TRBV4-2 with TRBJ2-3, with TRBD2 identical over 8 bases. V trimming: 4 bases; J trimming: 6 bases; junction bases outside the gene matches: 6. Germline V gene data show CDR1 as LGHNA and CDR2 as YNFKEQ. This CDR3 is built from 14 residues.